This T cell receptor beta chain was observed in a study of neurological immune-mediated disorders. CDR3 length: 15 amino acids. V dropped 1 base and J dropped 0 bases, with 8 bases sitting between them. Looked up from germline, CDR1 is SGHRS and CDR2 is YFSETQ. The making of cDNA relied on 5'RACE with 10-nucleotide random UMIs. MiXCR, run by TCRdb on the 5' RACE reads, gives a single entry per CDR3 protein. The table includes about 84,000 distinct CDR3 sequences, 10% detected once. The table lists this clonotype with many counts. This receptor was taken from a man in his forties or fifties in good health. The chain combines TRBV5-1 with TRBJ2-1; D is unresolved. The source material was PBMCs. In nucleotides, the CDR3 is TGCGCCAGCAGCTTGCCTCTTAGCTCCTACAATGAGCAGTTCTTC. As protein: CASSLPLSSYNEQFF.